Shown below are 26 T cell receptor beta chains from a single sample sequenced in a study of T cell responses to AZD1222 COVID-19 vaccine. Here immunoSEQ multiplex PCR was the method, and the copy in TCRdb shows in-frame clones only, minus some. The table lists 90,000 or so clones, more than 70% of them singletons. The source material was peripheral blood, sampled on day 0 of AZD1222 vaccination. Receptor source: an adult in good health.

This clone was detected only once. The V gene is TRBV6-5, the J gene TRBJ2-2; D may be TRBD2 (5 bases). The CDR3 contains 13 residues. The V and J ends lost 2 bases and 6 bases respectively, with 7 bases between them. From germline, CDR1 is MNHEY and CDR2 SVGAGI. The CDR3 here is CASSYPGSGELFF. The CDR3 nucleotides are TGTGCCAGCAGTTACCCGGGATCCGGGGAGCTGTTTTTT.

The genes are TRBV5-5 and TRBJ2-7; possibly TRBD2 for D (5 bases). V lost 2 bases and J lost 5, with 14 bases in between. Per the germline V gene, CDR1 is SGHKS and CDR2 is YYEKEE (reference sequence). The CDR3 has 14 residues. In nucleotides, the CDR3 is TGTGCCAGCAGCTTACGGGGTTATTCGGACGAGCAGTACTTC. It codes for CASSLRGYSDEQYF.

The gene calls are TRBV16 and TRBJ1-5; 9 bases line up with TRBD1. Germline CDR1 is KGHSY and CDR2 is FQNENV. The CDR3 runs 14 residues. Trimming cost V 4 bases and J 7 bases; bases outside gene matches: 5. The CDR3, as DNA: TGTGCCAGCAGCCGGGACAGGGCGGGACAGCCCCAGCATTTT. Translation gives CASSRDRAGQPQHF.

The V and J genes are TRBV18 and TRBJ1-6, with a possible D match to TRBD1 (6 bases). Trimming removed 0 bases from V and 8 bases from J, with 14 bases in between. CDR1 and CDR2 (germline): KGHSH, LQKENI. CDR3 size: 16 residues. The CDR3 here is CASSPPNRARDSPLHF. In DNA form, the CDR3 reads TGTGCCAGCTCACCACCTAACAGGGCTCGTGATTCACCCCTCCACTTT.

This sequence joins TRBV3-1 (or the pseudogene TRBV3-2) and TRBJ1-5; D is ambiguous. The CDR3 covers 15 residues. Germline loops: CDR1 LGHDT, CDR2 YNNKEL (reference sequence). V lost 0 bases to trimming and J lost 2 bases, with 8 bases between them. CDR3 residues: CASSQDPLRNQPQHF. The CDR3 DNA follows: TGTGCCAGCAGCCAAGATCCGCTTCGCAATCAGCCCCAGCATTTT.

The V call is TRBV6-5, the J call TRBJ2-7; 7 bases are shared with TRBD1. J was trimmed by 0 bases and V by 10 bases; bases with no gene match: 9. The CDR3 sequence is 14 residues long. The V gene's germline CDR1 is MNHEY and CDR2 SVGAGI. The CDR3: CATSDRLTSYEQYF. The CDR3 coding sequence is TGTGCCACTTCGGACAGGTTAACCTCCTACGAGCAGTACTTC.

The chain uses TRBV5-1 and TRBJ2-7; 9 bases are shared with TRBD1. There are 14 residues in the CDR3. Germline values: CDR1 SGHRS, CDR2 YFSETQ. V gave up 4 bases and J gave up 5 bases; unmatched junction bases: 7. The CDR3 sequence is CASSPGTGSDEQYF. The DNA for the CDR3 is TGCGCCAGCAGCCCCGGGACAGGGTCCGACGAGCAGTACTTC. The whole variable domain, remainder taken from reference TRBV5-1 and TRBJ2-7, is KAGVTQTPRYLIKTRGQQVTLSCSPISGHRSVSWYQQTPGQGLQFLFEYFSETQRNKGNFPGRFSGRQFSNSRSEMNVSTLELGDSALYLCASSPGTGSDEQYFGPGTRLTVT.

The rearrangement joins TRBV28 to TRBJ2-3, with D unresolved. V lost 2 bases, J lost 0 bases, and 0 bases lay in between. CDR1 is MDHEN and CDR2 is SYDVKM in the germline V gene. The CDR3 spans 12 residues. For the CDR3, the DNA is TGTGCCAGCAGTTTAAGCACAGATACGCAGTATTTT. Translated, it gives CASSLSTDTQYF.

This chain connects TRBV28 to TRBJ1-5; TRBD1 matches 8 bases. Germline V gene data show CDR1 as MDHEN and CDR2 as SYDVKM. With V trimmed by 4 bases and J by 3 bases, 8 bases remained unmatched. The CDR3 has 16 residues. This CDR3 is CASSSAPGQDNQPQHF. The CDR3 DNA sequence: TGTGCCAGCAGTTCAGCACCGGGACAGGACAATCAGCCCCAGCATTTT.

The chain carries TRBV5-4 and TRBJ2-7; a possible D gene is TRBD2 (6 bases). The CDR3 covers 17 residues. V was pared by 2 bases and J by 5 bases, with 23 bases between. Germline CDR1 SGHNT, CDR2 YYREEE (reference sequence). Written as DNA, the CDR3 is TGTGCCAGCAGCTTTAAAAGGACGGGAGCAGGGAGCGACGAGCAGTACTTC. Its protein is CASSFKRTGAGSDEQYF. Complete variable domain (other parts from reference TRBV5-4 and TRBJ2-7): ETGVTQSPTHLIKTRGQQVTLRCSSQSGHNTVSWYQQALGQGPQFIFQYYREEENGRGNFPPRFSGLQFPNYSSELNVNALELDDSALYLCASSFKRTGAGSDEQYFGPGTRLTVT.

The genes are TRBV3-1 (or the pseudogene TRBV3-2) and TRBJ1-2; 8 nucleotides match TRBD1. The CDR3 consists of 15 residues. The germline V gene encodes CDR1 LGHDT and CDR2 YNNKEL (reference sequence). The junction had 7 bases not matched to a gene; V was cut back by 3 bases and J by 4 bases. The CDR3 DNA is TGTGCCAGCAGCCAGACAGACAGGGGAAGCTATGGCTACACCTTC. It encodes CASSQTDRGSYGYTF.

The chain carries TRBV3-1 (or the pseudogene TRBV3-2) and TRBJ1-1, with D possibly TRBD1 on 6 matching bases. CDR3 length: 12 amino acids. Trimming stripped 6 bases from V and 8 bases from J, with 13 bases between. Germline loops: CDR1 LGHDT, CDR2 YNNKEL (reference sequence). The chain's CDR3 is CASRLRGEEAFF. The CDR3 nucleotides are TGTGCCAGCAGACTCAGGGGCGAGGAAGCTTTCTTT.

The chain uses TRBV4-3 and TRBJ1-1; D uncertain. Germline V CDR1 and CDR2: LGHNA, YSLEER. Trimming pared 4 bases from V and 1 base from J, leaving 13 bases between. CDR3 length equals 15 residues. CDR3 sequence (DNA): TGCGCCAGCAGCCGCCAAATCCGGGGGAACACTGAAGCTTTCTTT. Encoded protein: CASSRQIRGNTEAFF.

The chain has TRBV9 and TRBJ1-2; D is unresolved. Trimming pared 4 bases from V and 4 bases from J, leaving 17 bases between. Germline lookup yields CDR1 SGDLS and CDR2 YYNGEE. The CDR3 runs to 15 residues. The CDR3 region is CASSSQAFVGYGYTF. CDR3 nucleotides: TGTGCCAGCAGCTCTCAGGCGTTCGTGGGCTATGGCTACACCTTC.

This CDR3 reads CASTQLTNTEAFF. In DNA form, the CDR3 reads TGTGCCAGCACCCAGTTGACGAACACTGAAGCTTTCTTT. This chain joins TRBV2 and TRBJ1-1; D is undetermined. CDR3 size: 13 residues. V lost 7 bases, J lost 1 base, and 10 bases lay in between. The germline V gene encodes CDR1 SNHLY and CDR2 FYNNEI.

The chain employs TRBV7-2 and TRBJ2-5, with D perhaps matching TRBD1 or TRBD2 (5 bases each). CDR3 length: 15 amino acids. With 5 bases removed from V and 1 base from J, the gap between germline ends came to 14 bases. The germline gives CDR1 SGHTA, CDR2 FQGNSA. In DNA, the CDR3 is TGTGCCAGCAGCGTAGGACGGGGCCCCCAAGAGACCCAGTACTTC. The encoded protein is CASSVGRGPQETQYF.

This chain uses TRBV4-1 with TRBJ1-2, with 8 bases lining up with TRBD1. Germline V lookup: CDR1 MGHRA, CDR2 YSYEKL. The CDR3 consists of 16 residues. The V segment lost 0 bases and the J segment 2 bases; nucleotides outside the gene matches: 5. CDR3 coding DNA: TGCGCCAGCAGCCAAGATCAGGCAGGGGGCAACTATGGCTACACCTTC. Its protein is CASSQDQAGGNYGYTF.

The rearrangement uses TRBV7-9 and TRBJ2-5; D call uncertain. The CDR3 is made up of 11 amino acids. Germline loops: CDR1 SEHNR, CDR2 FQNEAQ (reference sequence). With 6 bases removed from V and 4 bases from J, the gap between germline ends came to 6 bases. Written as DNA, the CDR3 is TGTGCCAGCAGGGCTATAGAGACCCAGTACTTC. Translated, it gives CASRAIETQYF.

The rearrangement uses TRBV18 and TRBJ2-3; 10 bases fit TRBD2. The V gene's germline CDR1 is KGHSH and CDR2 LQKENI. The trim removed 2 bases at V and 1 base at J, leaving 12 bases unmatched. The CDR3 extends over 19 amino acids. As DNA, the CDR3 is TGTGCCAGCTCACCAATGAGGAGCGGGAGGGATTTGGGCACAGATACGCAGTATTTT. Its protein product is CASSPMRSGRDLGTDTQYF.

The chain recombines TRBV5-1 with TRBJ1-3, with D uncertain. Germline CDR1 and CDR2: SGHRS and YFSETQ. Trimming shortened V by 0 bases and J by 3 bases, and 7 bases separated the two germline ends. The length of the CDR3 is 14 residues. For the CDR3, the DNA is TGCGCCAGCAGCTTGGCCGGGGTTGGAAACACCATATATTTT. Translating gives CASSLAGVGNTIYF.

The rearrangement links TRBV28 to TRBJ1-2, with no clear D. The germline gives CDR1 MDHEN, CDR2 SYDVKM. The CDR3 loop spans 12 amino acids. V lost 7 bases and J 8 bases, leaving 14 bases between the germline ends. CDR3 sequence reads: CASNRADRGYTF. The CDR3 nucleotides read TGTGCCAGCAACCGGGCGGATCGCGGCTACACCTTC.

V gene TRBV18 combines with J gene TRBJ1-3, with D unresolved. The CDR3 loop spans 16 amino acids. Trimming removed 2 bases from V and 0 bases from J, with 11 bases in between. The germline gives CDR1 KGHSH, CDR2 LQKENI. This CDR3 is CASSPDERLSGNTIYF. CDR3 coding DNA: TGTGCCAGCTCACCAGATGAGAGACTCTCTGGAAACACCATATATTTT.

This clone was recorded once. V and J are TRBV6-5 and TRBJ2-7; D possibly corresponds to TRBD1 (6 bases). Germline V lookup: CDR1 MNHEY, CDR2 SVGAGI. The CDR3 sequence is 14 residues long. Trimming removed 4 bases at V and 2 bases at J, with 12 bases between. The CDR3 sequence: CASSSTGLPYEQYF. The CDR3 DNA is TGTGCCAGCAGTTCTACAGGGCTCCCCTACGAGCAGTACTTC.

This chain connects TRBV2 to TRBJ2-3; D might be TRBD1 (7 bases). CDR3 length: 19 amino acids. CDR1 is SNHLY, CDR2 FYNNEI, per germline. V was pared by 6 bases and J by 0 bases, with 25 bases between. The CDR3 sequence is CASSPLQGQMGLSTDTQYF. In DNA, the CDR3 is TGTGCCAGCAGCCCTCTCCAGGGACAGATGGGACTCAGCACAGATACGCAGTATTTT.

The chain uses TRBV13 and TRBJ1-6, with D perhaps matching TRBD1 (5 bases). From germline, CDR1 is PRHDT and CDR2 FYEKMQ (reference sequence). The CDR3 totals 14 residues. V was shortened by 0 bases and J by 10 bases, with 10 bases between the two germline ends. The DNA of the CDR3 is TGTGCCAGCAGCTTAGGCCAGGGTACCTCACCCCTCCACTTT. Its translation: CASSLGQGTSPLHF.

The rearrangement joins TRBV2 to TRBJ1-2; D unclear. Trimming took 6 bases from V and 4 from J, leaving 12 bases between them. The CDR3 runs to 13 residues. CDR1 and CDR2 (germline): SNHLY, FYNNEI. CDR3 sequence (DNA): TGTGCCAGCAGCGCGGTCGGGCCCTATGGCTACACCTTC. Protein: CASSAVGPYGYTF.